Listed below are T cell receptor beta chains from one sample, sequenced in a study of T cells in Graves' hyperthyroidism and ophthalmopathy. A single record per CDR3 protein comes from TCRdb applying MiXCR to the multiplex PCR reads. The table lists some 800,000 distinct CDR3 sequences, around 38% of them singletons, with approximately 10% in the top ten. Specimen: blood. Receptor source: a man aged 18 to 30 with Graves' hyperthyroidism. CDR3s include the opening cysteine and the closing phenylalanine or tryptophan. Fields, in order: V gene, CDR3 protein.

TRBV12-3/TRBV12-4 CASRNTLGTEAFF
TRBV10-1 CATTGISSYEQYF
TRBV15 CATSRAARETQHF
TRBV11-2 CASSGSGGTQYF
TRBV5-1 CASSWTGGSYEQYF
TRBV29-1 CSVERDDEQYF
TRBV14 CASSPTGSRRNEQYF
TRBV15 CATSLGLAGGPGEQYF
TRBV12-3/TRBV12-4 CASSFPTGGNSPLHF
TRBV20-1 CSAMTGTVSYEQYF
TRBV10-3 CAISDRGHQPQHF
TRBV7-2 CASSFVPTEAFF
TRBV2 CASSWGQPDTQYF
TRBV19 CASSRREGHGEQFF
TRBV9 CASTRDSLYEQYF
TRBV2 CASSQTANSGANVLTF
TRBV7-2 CASSRTGDYGYTF
TRBV29-1 CSVGQGGLGQPQHF